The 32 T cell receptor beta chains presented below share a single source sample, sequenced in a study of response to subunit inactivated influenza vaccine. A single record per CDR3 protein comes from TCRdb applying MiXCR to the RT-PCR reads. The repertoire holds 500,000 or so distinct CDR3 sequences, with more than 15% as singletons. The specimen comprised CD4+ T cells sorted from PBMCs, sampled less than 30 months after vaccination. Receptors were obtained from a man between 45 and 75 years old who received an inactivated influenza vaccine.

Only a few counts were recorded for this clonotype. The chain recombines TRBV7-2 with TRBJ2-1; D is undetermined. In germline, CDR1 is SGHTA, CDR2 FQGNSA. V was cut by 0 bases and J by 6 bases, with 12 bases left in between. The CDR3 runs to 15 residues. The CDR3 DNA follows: TGTGCCAGCAGCTTAGCGAGCGCTCAGTTCAATGAGCAGTTCTTC. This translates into CASSLASAQFNEQFF.

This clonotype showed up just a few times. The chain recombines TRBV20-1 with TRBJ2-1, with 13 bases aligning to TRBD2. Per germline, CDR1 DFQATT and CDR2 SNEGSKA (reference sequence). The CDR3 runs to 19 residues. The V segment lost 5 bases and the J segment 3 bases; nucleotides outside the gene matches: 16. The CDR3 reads CSAGTSGVEHASRYNEQFF. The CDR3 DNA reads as TGCAGTGCTGGGACTAGCGGGGTAGAACACGCGTCCCGCTACAATGAGCAGTTCTTC.

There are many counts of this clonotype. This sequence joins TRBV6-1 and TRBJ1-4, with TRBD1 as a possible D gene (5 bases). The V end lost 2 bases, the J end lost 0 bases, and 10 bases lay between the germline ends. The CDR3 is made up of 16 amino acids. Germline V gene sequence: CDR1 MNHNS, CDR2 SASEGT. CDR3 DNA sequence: TGTGCCAGCAGTGAATATGCGGGGGCAACTAATGAAAAACTGTTTTTT. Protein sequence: CASSEYAGATNEKLFF.

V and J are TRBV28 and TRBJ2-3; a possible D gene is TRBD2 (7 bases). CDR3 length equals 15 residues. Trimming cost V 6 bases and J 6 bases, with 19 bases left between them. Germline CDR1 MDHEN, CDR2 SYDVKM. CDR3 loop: CASRGGAFGSDTQYF. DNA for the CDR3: TGTGCCAGCAGGGGGGGGGCCTTCGGGTCTGATACGCAGTATTTT.

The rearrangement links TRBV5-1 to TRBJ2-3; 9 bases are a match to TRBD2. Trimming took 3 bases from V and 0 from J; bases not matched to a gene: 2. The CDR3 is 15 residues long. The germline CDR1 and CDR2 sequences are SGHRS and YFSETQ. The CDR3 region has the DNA TGCGCCAGCAGCTCTAGCGGGGACAGCACAGATACGCAGTATTTT. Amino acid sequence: CASSSSGDSTDTQYF.

The CDR3: CASSQASFLGPYNEQFF. DNA for the CDR3: TGTGCCAGCAGCCAAGCTAGCTTTCTAGGTCCCTACAATGAGCAGTTCTTC. The chain is built from TRBV4-2 and TRBJ2-1; possible D gene TRBD2, 5 bases. Deletions cut 1 base from V and 2 bases from J, with 15 bases between. Germline CDR1 and CDR2: LGHNA and YNFKEQ. The CDR3 extends over 17 amino acids.

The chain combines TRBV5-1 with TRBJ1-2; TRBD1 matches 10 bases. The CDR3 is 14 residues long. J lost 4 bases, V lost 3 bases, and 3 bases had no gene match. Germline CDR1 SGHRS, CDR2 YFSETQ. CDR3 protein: CASSSDRGVYGYTF. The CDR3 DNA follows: TGCGCCAGCAGCTCGGACAGGGGGGTCTATGGCTACACCTTC.

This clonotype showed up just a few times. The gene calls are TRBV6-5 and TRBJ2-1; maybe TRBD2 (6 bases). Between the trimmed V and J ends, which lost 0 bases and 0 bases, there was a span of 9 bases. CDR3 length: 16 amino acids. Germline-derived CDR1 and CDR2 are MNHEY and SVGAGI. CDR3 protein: CASSYSAGSSYNEQFF. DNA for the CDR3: TGTGCCAGCAGTTACTCGGCGGGGAGCTCCTACAATGAGCAGTTCTTC.

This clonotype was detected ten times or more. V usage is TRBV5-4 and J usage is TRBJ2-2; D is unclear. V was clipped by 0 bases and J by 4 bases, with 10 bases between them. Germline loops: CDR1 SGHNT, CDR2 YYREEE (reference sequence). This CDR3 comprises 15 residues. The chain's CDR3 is CASSLERVGTGELFF. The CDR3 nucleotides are TGTGCCAGCAGCTTGGAACGGGTGGGCACCGGGGAGCTGTTTTTT.

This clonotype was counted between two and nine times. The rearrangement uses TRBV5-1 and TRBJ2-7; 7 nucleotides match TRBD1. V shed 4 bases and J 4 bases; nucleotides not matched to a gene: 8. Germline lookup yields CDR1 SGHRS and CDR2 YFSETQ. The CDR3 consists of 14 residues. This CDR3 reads CASSDTARGYEQYF. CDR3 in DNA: TGCGCCAGCAGCGACACAGCCAGGGGGTACGAGCAGTACTTC.

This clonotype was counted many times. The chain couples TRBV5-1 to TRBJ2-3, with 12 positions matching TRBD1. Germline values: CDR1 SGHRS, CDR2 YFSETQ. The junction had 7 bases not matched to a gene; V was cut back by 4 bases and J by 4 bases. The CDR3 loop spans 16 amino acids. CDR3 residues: CASSPGTGGAADTQYF. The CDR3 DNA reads TGCGCCAGCAGCCCTGGGACAGGGGGCGCCGCAGATACGCAGTATTTT.

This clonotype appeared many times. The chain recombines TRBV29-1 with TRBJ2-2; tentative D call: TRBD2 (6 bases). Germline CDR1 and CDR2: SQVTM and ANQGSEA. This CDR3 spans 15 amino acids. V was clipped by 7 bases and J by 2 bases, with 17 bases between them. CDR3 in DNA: TGCAGCGCCAAAACTTCCGGGACTAACACCGGGGAGCTGTTTTTT. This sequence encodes CSAKTSGTNTGELFF.

DNA for the CDR3: TGCAGTGCTAGCCAGGGGAGGTACGAGCAGTACTTC. It specifies CSASQGRYEQYF. This chain connects TRBV20-1 to TRBJ2-7; either TRBD1 or TRBD2 may fit D (6 bases each). The CDR3 has 12 amino acids. The germline V gene encodes CDR1 DFQATT and CDR2 SNEGSKA (reference sequence). With 3 bases removed from V and 4 bases from J, the gap between germline ends came to 10 bases.

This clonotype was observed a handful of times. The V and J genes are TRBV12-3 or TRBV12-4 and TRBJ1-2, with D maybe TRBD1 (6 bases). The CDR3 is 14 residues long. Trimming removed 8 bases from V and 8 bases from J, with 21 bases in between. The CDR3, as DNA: TGTGCCAGCGCCGTCGGGGGGCAGTCGAAGGGCTACACCTTC. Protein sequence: CASAVGGQSKGYTF.

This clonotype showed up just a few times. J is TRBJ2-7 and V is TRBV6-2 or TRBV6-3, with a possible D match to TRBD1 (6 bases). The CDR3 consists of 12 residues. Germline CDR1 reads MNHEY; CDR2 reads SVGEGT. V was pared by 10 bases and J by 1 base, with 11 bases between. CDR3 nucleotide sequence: TGTGCCACCTCAGGACAGTCCTACGAGCAGTACTTC. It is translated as CATSGQSYEQYF.

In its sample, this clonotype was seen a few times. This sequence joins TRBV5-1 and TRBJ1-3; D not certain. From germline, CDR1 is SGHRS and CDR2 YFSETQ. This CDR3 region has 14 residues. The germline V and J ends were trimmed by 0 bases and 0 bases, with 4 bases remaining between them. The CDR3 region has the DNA TGCGCCAGCAGCTTGGATGACTCTGGAAACACCATATATTTT. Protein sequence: CASSLDDSGNTIYF.

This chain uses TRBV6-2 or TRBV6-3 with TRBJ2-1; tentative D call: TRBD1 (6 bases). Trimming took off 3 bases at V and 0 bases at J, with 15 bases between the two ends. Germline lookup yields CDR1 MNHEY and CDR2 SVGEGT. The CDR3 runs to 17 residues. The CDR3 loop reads CASSYFVGTPSYNEQFF. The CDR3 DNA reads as TGTGCCAGCAGTTATTTCGTGGGGACACCCTCCTACAATGAGCAGTTCTTC.

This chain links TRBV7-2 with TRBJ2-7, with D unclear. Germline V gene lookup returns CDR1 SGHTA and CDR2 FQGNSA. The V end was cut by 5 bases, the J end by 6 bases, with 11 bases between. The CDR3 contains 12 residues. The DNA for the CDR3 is TGTGCCAGCAGCGCTCCCCTAGGCGAGCAGTACTTC. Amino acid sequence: CASSAPLGEQYF. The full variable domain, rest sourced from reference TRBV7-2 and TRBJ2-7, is GAGVSQSPSNKVTEKGKDVELRCDPISGHTALYWYRQSLGQGLEFLIYFQGNSAPDKSGLPSDRFSAERTGGSVSTLTIQRTQQEDSAVYLCASSAPLGEQYFGPGTRLTVT.

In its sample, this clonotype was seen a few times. The DNA of the CDR3 is TGTGCCAGCAGGCAAGGGAGGGCCACACTCTCCTACAATGAGCAGTTCTTC. Residues: CASRQGRATLSYNEQFF. V usage is TRBV6-1 and J usage is TRBJ2-1; TRBD2 matches 7 bases. V dropped 6 bases and J dropped 0; count of bases not matched to a gene: 11. The CDR3 totals 17 residues. CDR1 is MNHNS, CDR2 SASEGT, per germline.

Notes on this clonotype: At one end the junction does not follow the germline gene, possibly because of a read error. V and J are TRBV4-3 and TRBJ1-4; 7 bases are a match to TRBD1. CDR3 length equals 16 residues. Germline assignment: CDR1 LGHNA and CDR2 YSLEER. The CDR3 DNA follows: TGCGCCGGCAGCCAAGATTGGACAGGCAGGGGTGAAAAACTGTTTTTT. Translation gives CAGSQDWTGRGEKLFF.

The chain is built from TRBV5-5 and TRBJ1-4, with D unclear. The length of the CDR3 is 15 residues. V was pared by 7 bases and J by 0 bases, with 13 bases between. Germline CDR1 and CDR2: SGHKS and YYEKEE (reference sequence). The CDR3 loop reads CASGRTGATNEKLFF. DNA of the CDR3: TGTGCCAGCGGACGAACGGGAGCAACTAATGAAAAACTGTTTTTT.

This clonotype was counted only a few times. Written as DNA, the CDR3 is TGCAGTGCCGCAGTAGGGACAGGGACAAATCAGCCCCAGCATTTT. Its translation is CSAAVGTGTNQPQHF. The rearrangement links TRBV20-1 to TRBJ1-5, with 9 bases lining up with TRBD1. With 6 bases clipped from V and 4 bases from J, the junction kept 10 bases outside the gene matches. The CDR3 has 15 residues. The germline V gene has CDR1 DFQATT and CDR2 SNEGSKA (reference sequence).

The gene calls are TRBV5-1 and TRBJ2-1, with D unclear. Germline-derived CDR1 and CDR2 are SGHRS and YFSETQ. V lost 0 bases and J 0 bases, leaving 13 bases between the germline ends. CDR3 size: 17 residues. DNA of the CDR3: TGCGCCAGCAGCTTGGGACTCTCCCAGAGCTCCTACAATGAGCAGTTCTTC. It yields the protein CASSLGLSQSSYNEQFF.

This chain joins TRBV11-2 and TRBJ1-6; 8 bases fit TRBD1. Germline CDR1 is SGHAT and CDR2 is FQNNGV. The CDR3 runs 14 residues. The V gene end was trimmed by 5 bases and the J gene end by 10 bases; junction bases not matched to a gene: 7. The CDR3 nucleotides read TGTGCCAGCAGCACGGGACAGGCCTACTCACCCCTCCACTTT. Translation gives CASSTGQAYSPLHF.

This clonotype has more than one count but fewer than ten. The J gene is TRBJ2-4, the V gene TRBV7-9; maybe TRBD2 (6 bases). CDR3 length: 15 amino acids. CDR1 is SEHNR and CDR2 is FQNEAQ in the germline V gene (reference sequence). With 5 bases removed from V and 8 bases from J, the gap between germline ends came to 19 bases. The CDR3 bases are TGTGCCAGCAGCGGACCGGGACTCCCAGTCGACATTCAGTACTTC. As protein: CASSGPGLPVDIQYF.

CDR3 sequence reads: CASRTLLQGSYNSPLHF. The CDR3 DNA is TGTGCCAGCAGGACTCTACTACAGGGGAGCTATAATTCACCCCTCCACTTT. This chain links TRBV27 with TRBJ1-6; 7 bases fit TRBD1. Trimming took 6 bases from V and 3 from J; bases not matched to a gene: 11. The CDR3 sequence is 17 residues long. Germline V gene lookup returns CDR1 MNHEY and CDR2 SMNVEV (reference sequence).

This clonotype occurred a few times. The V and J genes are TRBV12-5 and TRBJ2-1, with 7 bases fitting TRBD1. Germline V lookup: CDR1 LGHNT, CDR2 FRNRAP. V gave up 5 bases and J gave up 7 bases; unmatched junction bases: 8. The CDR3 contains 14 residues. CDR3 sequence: CASGTDRARNEQFF. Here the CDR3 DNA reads TGTGCTAGTGGTACTGACAGGGCGAGGAATGAGCAGTTCTTC.

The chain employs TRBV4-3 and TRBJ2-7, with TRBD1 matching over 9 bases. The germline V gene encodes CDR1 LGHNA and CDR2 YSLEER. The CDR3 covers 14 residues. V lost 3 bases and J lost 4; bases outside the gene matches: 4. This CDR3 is CASSQGTGRYEQYF. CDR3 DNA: TGCGCCAGCAGCCAGGGGACAGGGCGATACGAGCAGTACTTC.

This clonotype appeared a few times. The CDR3 is CSAIGEFQETQYF. The CDR3 bases are TGCAGTGCCATAGGGGAATTCCAAGAGACCCAGTACTTC. V usage is TRBV20-1 and J usage is TRBJ2-5, with D tentatively TRBD1 (5 bases). The CDR3 covers 13 residues. CDR1 and CDR2 (germline): DFQATT, SNEGSKA (reference sequence). Trimming left V 6 bases short and J 1 base short, with 12 bases between.

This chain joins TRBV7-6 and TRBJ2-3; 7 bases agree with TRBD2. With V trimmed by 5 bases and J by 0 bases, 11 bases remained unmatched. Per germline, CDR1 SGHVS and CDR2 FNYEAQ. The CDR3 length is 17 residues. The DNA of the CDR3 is TGTGCCAGCAGCCCCCCGCGGGGGACTCCTAGCACAGATACGCAGTATTTT. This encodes CASSPPRGTPSTDTQYF.

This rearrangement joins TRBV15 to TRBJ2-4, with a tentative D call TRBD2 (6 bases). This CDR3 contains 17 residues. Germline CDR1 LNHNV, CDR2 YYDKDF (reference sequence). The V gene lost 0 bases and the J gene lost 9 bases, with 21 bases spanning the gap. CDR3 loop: CATSREVSGGLNRIQYF. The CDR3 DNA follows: TGTGCCACCAGCAGAGAAGTCAGCGGAGGACTAAACCGCATTCAGTACTTC.

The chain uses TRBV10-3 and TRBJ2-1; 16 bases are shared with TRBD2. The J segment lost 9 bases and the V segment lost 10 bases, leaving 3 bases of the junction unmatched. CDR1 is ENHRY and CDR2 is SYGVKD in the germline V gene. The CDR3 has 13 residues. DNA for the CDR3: TGTGCCACCGGGACTAGCGGGAGGGTTGAGCAGTTCTTC. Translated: CATGTSGRVEQFF.